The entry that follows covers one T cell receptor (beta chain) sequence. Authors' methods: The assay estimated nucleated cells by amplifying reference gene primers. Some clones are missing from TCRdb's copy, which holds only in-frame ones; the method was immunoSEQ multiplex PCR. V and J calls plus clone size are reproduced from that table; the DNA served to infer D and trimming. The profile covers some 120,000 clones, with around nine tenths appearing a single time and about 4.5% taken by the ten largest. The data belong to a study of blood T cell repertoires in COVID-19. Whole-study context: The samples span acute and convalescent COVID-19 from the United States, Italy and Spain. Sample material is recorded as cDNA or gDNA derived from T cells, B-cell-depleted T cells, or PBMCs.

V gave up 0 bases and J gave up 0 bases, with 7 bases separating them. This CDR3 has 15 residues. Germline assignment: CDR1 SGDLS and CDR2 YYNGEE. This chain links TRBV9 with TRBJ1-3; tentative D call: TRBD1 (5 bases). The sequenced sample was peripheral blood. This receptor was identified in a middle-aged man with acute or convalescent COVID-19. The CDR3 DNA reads TGTGCCAGCAGCGTAGCGGGGGACTCTGGAAACACCATATATTTT. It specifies CASSVAGDSGNTIYF.